What follows are 27 T cell receptor beta chains derived from one specimen sequenced in a study of cytomegalovirus exposure and HLA in healthy donors. In the PCR, 60 Vbeta and 13 Jbeta primers were used. Clones were read by immunoSEQ multiplex PCR, and TCRdb kept only the in-frame ones, dropping some. The sample records some 250,000 clones, roughly 82% being singletons. What was sequenced was PBMCs. The receptors shown here come from a middle-aged woman in good health and CMV-seropositive.

CDR3: CASSESDPGSGNTIYF. The CDR3 coding sequence is TGTGCCAGCAGTGAGAGTGACCCGGGATCTGGAAACACCATATATTTT. The chain couples TRBV2 to TRBJ1-3; D is undetermined. The V gene's germline CDR1 is SNHLY and CDR2 FYNNEI. CDR3 length equals 16 residues. With 3 bases removed from V and 1 base from J, the gap between germline ends came to 13 bases. The full variable domain, completed using reference TRBV2 and TRBJ1-3, is EPEVTQTPSHQVTQMGQEVILRCVPISNHLYFYWYRQILGQKVEFLVSFYNNEISEKSEIFDDQFSVERPDGSNFTLKIRSTKLEDSAMYFCASSESDPGSGNTIYFGEGSWLTVV.

The chain uses TRBV30 and TRBJ2-5; the D gene is possibly TRBD2 (6 bases). This CDR3 region has 15 residues. CDR1 is GTSNPN and CDR2 is SVGIG in the germline V gene (reference sequence). With 3 bases removed from V and 6 bases from J, the gap between germline ends came to 20 bases. CDR3 residues: CAWSGTGLDTQTQYF. CDR3 DNA sequence: TGTGCCTGGAGCGGAACGGGACTCGACACGCAGACCCAGTACTTC.

The gene calls are TRBV7-3 and TRBJ1-1; TRBD1 is a possible D gene (5 bases). The CDR3 is made up of 14 amino acids. V lost 3 bases and J lost 1, with 9 bases in between. Looked up from germline, CDR1 is SGHTA and CDR2 is FQGTGA. The DNA of the CDR3 is TGTGCCAGCAGCTTGGGGGGGTGGAACACTGAAGCTTTCTTT. Its translation is CASSLGGWNTEAFF.

The chain joins TRBV5-8 to TRBJ2-3; tentative D call: TRBD2 (7 bases). Trimming shortened V by 6 bases and J by 3 bases, and 17 bases separated the two germline ends. CDR3 length: 15 residues. Germline V gene sequence: CDR1 SGHTS, CDR2 YDEGEE. As DNA, the CDR3 is TGTGCCAGCACTCCGACGGGGGGCCCGACAGATACGCAGTATTTT. Protein sequence: CASTPTGGPTDTQYF.

This chain joins TRBV9 and TRBJ2-3, with TRBD2 identical over 10 bases. The CDR3 contains 16 residues. V lost 0 bases to trimming and J lost 5 bases; unmatched junction nucleotides: 6. The germline V gene encodes CDR1 SGDLS and CDR2 YYNGEE. CDR3 sequence: CASSVGLAGAIDTQYF. The CDR3 nucleotides are TGTGCCAGCAGCGTAGGGCTAGCGGGAGCAATAGATACGCAGTATTTT. Based on the CDR3 plus reference TRBV9 and TRBJ2-3, the full variable domain is DSGVTQTPKHLITATGQRVTLRCSPRSGDLSVYWYQQSLDQGLQFLIQYYNGEERAKGNILERFSAQQFPDLHSELNLSSLELGDSALYFCASSVGLAGAIDTQYFGPGTRLTVL.

The chain combines TRBV10-3 with TRBJ2-3; weak D call: TRBD2 (6 bases). The V end lost 0 bases, the J end lost 2 bases, and 12 bases lay between the germline ends. The CDR3 runs 16 residues. CDR1 and CDR2 (germline): ENHRY, SYGVKD. The CDR3 spells CAISESRDRNTDTQYF. The CDR3 DNA is TGTGCCATCAGTGAGTCGCGGGACCGTAACACAGATACGCAGTATTTT.

The chain couples TRBV30 to TRBJ2-7, with 8 bases identical to TRBD2. V was clipped by 3 bases and J by 9 bases; unmatched bases: 10. Germline-derived CDR1 and CDR2 are GTSNPN and SVGIG (reference sequence). This CDR3 contains 13 residues. Here the CDR3 DNA reads TGTGCCTGGAGCGCCTCCTCAGCGGGAGTGCAGTACTTC. Translating it yields CAWSASSAGVQYF. Drawing the rest from reference TRBV30 and TRBJ2-7, the complete variable domain is SQTIHQWPATLVQPVGSPLSLECTVEGTSNPNLYWYRQAAGRGLQLLFYSVGIGQISSEVPQNLSASRPQDRQFILSSKKLLLSDSGFYLCAWSASSAGVQYFGPGTRLTVT.

V usage is TRBV4-1 and J usage is TRBJ1-4; 7 bases line up with TRBD1. Germline trimming cut 6 bases from V and 7 bases from J; bases unmatched to any gene: 11. Germline loops: CDR1 MGHRA, CDR2 YSYEKL. The CDR3 has 15 amino acids. The DNA for the CDR3 is TGCGCCAGCAGTAGACCAGGGGGTGGGGGTGAAAAACTGTTTTTT. Encoded protein: CASSRPGGGGEKLFF.

The chain couples TRBV6-1 to TRBJ1-4; D is unresolved. V dropped 4 bases and J dropped 7 bases, with 13 bases sitting between them. The length of the CDR3 is 14 residues. Germline V gene sequence: CDR1 MNHNS, CDR2 SASEGT. The CDR3 reads CASSGILEAEKLFF. Here the CDR3 DNA reads TGTGCCAGCAGTGGAATACTCGAGGCTGAAAAACTGTTTTTT.

This clone was detected only once. The chain uses TRBV14 and TRBJ2-3; 10 bases are a match to TRBD2. The CDR3 has 15 amino acids. Germline trimming cut 4 bases from V and 2 bases from J; bases unmatched to any gene: 3. The germline V gene has CDR1 SGHDN and CDR2 FVKESK. The CDR3 is CASSRGLAVTDTQYF. Written as DNA, the CDR3 is TGTGCCAGCAGCCGAGGACTAGCGGTCACAGATACGCAGTATTTT.

This sequence joins TRBV14 and TRBJ1-1; possibly TRBD1 for D (5 bases). CDR3 length equals 17 residues. V was shortened by 1 base and J by 1 base, with 16 bases between the two germline ends. Germline CDR1 is SGHDN and CDR2 is FVKESK. CDR3 in amino acids: CASSQGVDSLWNTEAFF. Written as DNA, the CDR3 is TGTGCCAGCAGCCAAGGTGTAGACAGTTTGTGGAACACTGAAGCTTTCTTT.

This clone was recorded a few times. The rearrangement links TRBV30 to TRBJ1-6, with D possibly TRBD1 on 6 matching bases. The CDR3 sequence is 14 residues long. The V gene's germline CDR1 is GTSNPN and CDR2 SVGIG (reference sequence). With 1 base removed from V and 9 bases from J, the gap between germline ends came to 13 bases. In nucleotides, the CDR3 is TGTGCCTGGAGTGAAGACAGGCTTCTTTCACCCCTCCACTTT. As protein: CAWSEDRLLSPLHF.

The chain joins TRBV15 to TRBJ2-7, with D unresolved. The V and J ends lost 3 bases and 4 bases respectively, with 7 bases between them. CDR1 is LNHNV, CDR2 YYDKDF, per germline (reference sequence). This CDR3 is built from 12 residues. Here the CDR3 reads CATSRAPYEQYF. CDR3 coding DNA: TGTGCCACCAGCAGGGCTCCTTACGAGCAGTACTTC.

The chain is built from TRBV6-5 and TRBJ2-7, with D perhaps TRBD2 (6 bases). Trimming took 2 bases from V and 3 from J, leaving 11 bases between them. Germline V gene lookup returns CDR1 MNHEY and CDR2 SVGAGI. This CDR3 contains 14 residues. CDR3 loop: CASSYRDFNYEQYF. The CDR3 bases are TGTGCCAGCAGTTACAGGGACTTCAACTACGAGCAGTACTTC.

The chain is built from TRBV7-2 and TRBJ1-1; 7 bases are a match to TRBD1. Germline V CDR1 and CDR2: SGHTA, FQGNSA. Germline trimming cut 5 bases from V and 10 bases from J; bases unmatched to any gene: 10. This CDR3 spans 13 amino acids. The CDR3 region has the DNA TGTGCCAGCAGCCAACAGGGGATCCTCGGAGCTTTCTTT. It encodes CASSQQGILGAFF.

The CDR3 is CASSREQGNIQYF. The CDR3 DNA reads as TGTGCCAGCAGTCGGGAACAGGGCAACATTCAGTACTTC. The chain recombines TRBV9 with TRBJ2-4; weak D call: TRBD1 (6 bases). V lost 5 bases, J lost 7 bases, and 13 bases lay in between. This CDR3 comprises 13 residues. CDR1 and CDR2 (germline): SGDLS, YYNGEE.

The chain recombines TRBV19 with TRBJ2-1; perhaps TRBD2 as D (6 bases). Trimming took 2 bases from V and 5 from J, leaving 13 bases between them. The CDR3 spans 15 residues. CDR1 and CDR2 from the germline V gene are LNHDA and SQIVND (reference sequence). For the CDR3, the DNA is TGTGCCAGTAGTATAAGTCGGGGGATCCACAATGAGCAGTTCTTC. Translated, it gives CASSISRGIHNEQFF. Combining the CDR3 with reference TRBV19 and TRBJ2-1 gives the whole variable domain DGGITQSPKYLFRKEGQNVTLSCEQNLNHDAMYWYRQDPGQGLRLIYYSQIVNDFQKGDIAEGYSVSREKKESFPLTVTSAQKNPTAFYLCASSISRGIHNEQFFGPGTRLTVL.

The CDR3 is CASSLAGEDTQYF. The CDR3 DNA sequence: TGTGCCAGTAGTTTAGCGGGAGAAGATACGCAGTATTTT. The rearrangement links TRBV19 to TRBJ2-3, with 9 positions matching TRBD2. The germline V gene has CDR1 LNHDA and CDR2 SQIVND (reference sequence). This CDR3 comprises 13 residues. J lost 5 bases, V lost 5 bases, and 2 bases had no gene match.

The CDR3 region has the DNA TGTGCCTGGACCATGGGACAGGGGGATGGCTACACCTTC. Protein: CAWTMGQGDGYTF. The rearrangement uses TRBV30 and TRBJ1-2; 11 nucleotides agree with TRBD1. The ends lost 4 bases at V and 6 bases at J; junction bases unmatched: 4. Germline CDR1 is GTSNPN and CDR2 is SVGIG (reference sequence). This CDR3 is 13 amino acids long.

V is TRBV7-9 and J is TRBJ1-1, with 9 bases fitting TRBD1. Looked up from germline, CDR1 is SEHNR and CDR2 is FQNEAQ (reference sequence). There are 18 residues in the CDR3. Trimming removed 4 bases from V and 5 bases from J; junction bases left unmatched: 17. The CDR3, as DNA: TGTGCCAGCAGCTCATTCGTAACTACCGGGACAGGGAATACTGAAGCTTTCTTT. Translating it yields CASSSFVTTGTGNTEAFF.

V is TRBV7-2 and J is TRBJ2-1; TRBD2 matches at 11 bases. Germline lookup yields CDR1 SGHTA and CDR2 FQGNSA. The V and J ends lost 5 bases and 7 bases, in that order; junction bases with no gene match: 10. This CDR3 has 16 amino acids. CDR3 DNA: TGTGCCAGCAGCCCCGGGCTAGCGGGGGGAAATAATGAGCAGTTCTTC. Its translation is CASSPGLAGGNNEQFF.

In this sample, this clone turned up once. The chain recombines TRBV4-2 with TRBJ1-1; 7 bases are a match to TRBD1. V shed 0 bases, J shed 1 base, and the junction held 5 bases outside the gene matches. The CDR3 is made up of 16 amino acids. Germline V gives CDR1 LGHNA, CDR2 YNFKEQ. DNA for the CDR3: TGTGCCAGCAGCCAAGAAAACAGGGGAAGGAACACTGAAGCTTTCTTT. Its protein is CASSQENRGRNTEAFF.

The chain recombines TRBV5-4 with TRBJ1-1, with 7 bases that match TRBD1. Trimming at V came to 4 bases and at J to 6 bases, leaving 12 bases not matched to a gene. There are 15 residues in the CDR3. From germline, CDR1 is SGHNT and CDR2 YYREEE (reference sequence). CDR3 residues: CASSPRTGGKAEAFF. The CDR3 DNA follows: TGTGCCAGCAGCCCGAGGACAGGAGGGAAGGCTGAAGCTTTCTTT.

V usage is TRBV4-1 and J usage is TRBJ1-3; D unclear. The CDR3 contains 16 residues. CDR1 and CDR2 from the germline V gene are MGHRA and YSYEKL. The V and J ends lost 2 bases and 1 base respectively, with 12 bases between them. The CDR3 loop reads CASSQFLLLSGNTIYF. CDR3 sequence (DNA): TGCGCCAGCAGCCAATTCCTTCTCTTATCTGGAAACACCATATATTTT.

The V and J genes are TRBV5-4 and TRBJ2-3; D uncertain. This CDR3 spans 15 amino acids. V was clipped by 5 bases and J by 1 base, with 14 bases between them. CDR1 is SGHNT and CDR2 is YYREEE in the germline V gene (reference sequence). The CDR3 sequence is CASRAISQGTDTQYF. The CDR3 coding sequence is TGTGCCAGCAGGGCTATATCCCAGGGCACAGATACGCAGTATTTT.

This clone has a single count. This chain links TRBV2 with TRBJ2-7; TRBD2 matches at 7 bases. The CDR3 covers 14 residues. Trimming took 10 bases from V and 3 from J; bases not matched to a gene: 12. Per the germline V gene, CDR1 is SNHLY and CDR2 is FYNNEI. For the CDR3, the DNA is TGTGCCACCCTAGAGGGGACTACCCTCTACGAGCAGTACTTC. It codes for CATLEGTTLYEQYF.

The J gene is TRBJ2-5, the V gene TRBV10-3, with a possible D match to TRBD2 (6 bases). CDR1 is ENHRY, CDR2 SYGVKD, per germline. This CDR3 region has 16 residues. The germline V and J ends were trimmed by 3 bases and 5 bases, with 19 bases remaining between them. The CDR3: CAISDPGVGLEETQYF. For the CDR3, the DNA is TGTGCCATCAGTGACCCGGGGGTTGGACTCGAGGAGACCCAGTACTTC.